This TCR beta chain emerged from a study of T-cell memory formation after mild COVID-19. Study-wide background: There were largely donor-specific TCR clusters. Study findings and constraints: The study detected some responding clones in pre-infection memory, suggesting cross-reactive memory joined. Unconfirmed was the SARS-CoV-2 specificity of second-wave clones that peaked on day 37.

It was 5'RACE with constant-segment primers that produced the TCR alpha and TCR beta cDNA libraries, which carried sample barcodes and UMIs. MiXCR, run by TCRdb on the 5' RACE reads, gives a single entry per CDR3 protein. This sample has around 430,000 distinct CDR3 sequences, with 15% to 20% found just once. Germline V lookup: CDR1 SGHTA, CDR2 FQGNSA. V lost 8 bases and J 4 bases, leaving 17 bases between the germline ends. The CDR3 is 15 amino acids. In the case of this clonotype: The target antigen is unknown.

The origin of this receptor is a man aged 18 to 30 who had mild COVID-19 (a few samples of this study predate the infection). Cell type and time point are not known. Sequencing was done on a sample of PBMCs or a T cell subset sorted from them (not recorded which). The chain couples TRBV7-2 to TRBJ2-2, with D uncertain. The CDR3 here is CASGPRPLGTGELFF. The CDR3 DNA is TGTGCCAGCGGACCCCGGCCCCTGGGCACCGGGGAGCTGTTTTTT.